The T cell receptor (beta chain) under discussion was sequenced for a study of T cell repertoires in cytomegalovirus infection. Across the study: Recently identified HLA-C-restricted CMV epitopes were among the peptides used. Public TCR beta signature analysis indicated the presence of both CMV infection and matching HLA type.

Findings and limits, study-wide: Pooled public TCR beta family frequency picked out CMV carriers with the relevant HLA. Within the response measured ex vivo, HLA-C-restricted CMV-specific TCR beta clonotypes were dominant.

TCRdb analysed the reads with MiXCR anew, one entry per CDR3 protein. Seen here are about 220,000 distinct CDR3 sequences, about 39% observed once, and the top ten hold about 60%. This clonotype was observed a handful of times. What it binds is unknown. The CDR3 runs 14 residues. Trimming removed 5 bases from V and 9 bases from J, with 22 bases in between. CDR1 is DFQATT and CDR2 is SNEGSKA in the germline V gene (reference sequence). This chain joins TRBV20-1 and TRBJ2-5; maybe TRBD1 (6 bases). Material: CD8+ T cells from cultured PBMCs, obtained from culture after CMV antigen stimulation. This sequence was found in a human donor in good health (CMV status not recorded). Some clones in this sample may be carry-over from other donors' samples. The CDR3 region is CSAGPPGHNSAQYF. Written as DNA, the CDR3 is TGCAGTGCTGGGCCACCGGGACATAATTCGGCCCAGTACTTC.